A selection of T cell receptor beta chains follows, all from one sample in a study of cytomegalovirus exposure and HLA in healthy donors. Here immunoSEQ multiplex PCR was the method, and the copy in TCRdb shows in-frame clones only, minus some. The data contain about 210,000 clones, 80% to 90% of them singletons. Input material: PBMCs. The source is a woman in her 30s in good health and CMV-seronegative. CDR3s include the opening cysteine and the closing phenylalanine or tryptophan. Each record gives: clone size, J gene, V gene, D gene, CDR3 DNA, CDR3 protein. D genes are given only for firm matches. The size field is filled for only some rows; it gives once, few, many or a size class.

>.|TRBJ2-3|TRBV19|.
TGTGCCAGTAGTATAATGGGACACATCACAGATACGCAGTATTTT
CASSIMGHITDTQYF
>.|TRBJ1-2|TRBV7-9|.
TGTGCCAGCAGCGATGACAGGCGCTATGGCTACACCTTC
CASSDDRRYGYTF
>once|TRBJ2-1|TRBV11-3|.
TGTGCCAGCAGCTTAGGGCCGGGTCTCAATGAGCAGTTCTTC
CASSLGPGLNEQFF
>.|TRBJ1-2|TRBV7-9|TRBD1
TGTGCCAGCAGCTGGGGACAGGGGGGCGGGGGCTACACCTTC
CASSWGQGGGGYTF
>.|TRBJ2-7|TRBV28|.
TGTGCCAGCAGGGATACTAAGAAGCGCCCCTACGAGCAGTACTTC
CASRDTKKRPYEQYF
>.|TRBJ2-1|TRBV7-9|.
TGTGCCAGCATGGGAGGCTCCTACAATGAGCAGTTCTTC
CASMGGSYNEQFF
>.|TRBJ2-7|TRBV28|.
TGTGCCAGCAGGGACAGCGGCTACGAGCAGTACTTC
CASRDSGYEQYF
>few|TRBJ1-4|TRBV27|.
TGTGCCAGCAGGCCAACGGTAGGGGGTGTTGAAAAACTGTTTTTT
CASRPTVGGVEKLFF
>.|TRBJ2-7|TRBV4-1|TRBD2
TGCGCCAGCAGCCACCGACTAGCGGGGGCCTACGAGCAGTACTTC
CASSHRLAGAYEQYF
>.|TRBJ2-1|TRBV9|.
TGTGCCAGCAGCGTAACCCGCCCGCCGGGCAATGAGCAGTTCTTC
CASSVTRPPGNEQFF
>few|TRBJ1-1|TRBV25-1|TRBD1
TGTGCCAGCAGTCGGGCAGGGGGGTCAGAAGCTTTCTTT
CASSRAGGSEAFF
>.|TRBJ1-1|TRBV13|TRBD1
TGTGCCAGCAGCGACGGTTCCGGGACAGGGGGTCCCATGAACACTGAAGCTTTCTTT
CASSDGSGTGGPMNTEAFF
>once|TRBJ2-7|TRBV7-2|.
TGTGCCAGCAGCTACTCCCAGGGCGCCTACGAGCAGTACTTC
CASSYSQGAYEQYF
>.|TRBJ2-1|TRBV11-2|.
TGTGCCAGCACCCTAGTACTATCCTACAATGAGCAGTTCTTC
CASTLVLSYNEQFF
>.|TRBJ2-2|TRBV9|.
TGTGCCAGCAGCACAGGACCGCTGAACACCGGGGAGCTGTTTTTT
CASSTGPLNTGELFF
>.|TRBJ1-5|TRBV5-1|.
TGCGCCAGCAGCCTGGACGGGAGAAGCAATCAGCCCCAGCATTTT
CASSLDGRSNQPQHF
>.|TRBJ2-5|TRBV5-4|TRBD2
TGTGCCAGCAGCCCAACCCTTGGGAGGGGCACGCAAGAGACCCAGTACTTC
CASSPTLGRGTQETQYF
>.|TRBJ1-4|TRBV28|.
TGTGCCAGCAGTGACACCCCAAATGAAAAACTGTTTTTT
CASSDTPNEKLFF
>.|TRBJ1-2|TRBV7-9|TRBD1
TGTGCCAGCAGCTTTAACATCGGGACAGATCAGGGCTACACCTTC
CASSFNIGTDQGYTF
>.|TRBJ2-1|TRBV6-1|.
TGTGCCAGCACCGAGGAGGGTTTTAACTACAATGAGCAGTTCTTC
CASTEEGFNYNEQFF
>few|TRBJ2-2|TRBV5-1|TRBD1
TGCGCCAGCAGGGGACAGAGGGACACCGGGGAGCTGTTTTTT
CASRGQRDTGELFF
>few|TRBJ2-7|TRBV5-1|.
TGCGCCAGCAGCTTGGACAGGGCCTACGAGCAGTACTTC
CASSLDRAYEQYF
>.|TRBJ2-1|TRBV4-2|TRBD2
TGTGCCAGCAGCCAAGCCGGGGGGGACCACAATGAGCAGTTCTTC
CASSQAGGDHNEQFF
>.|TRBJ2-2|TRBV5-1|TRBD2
TGCGCCAGCAGCTTGGCCACTAGCGGACTGAACACCGGGGAGCTGTTTTTT
CASSLATSGLNTGELFF
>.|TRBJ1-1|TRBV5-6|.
TGTGCCAGCAGCTTTGATCCAGGGGTGTCAACTGAAGCTTTCTTT
CASSFDPGVSTEAFF